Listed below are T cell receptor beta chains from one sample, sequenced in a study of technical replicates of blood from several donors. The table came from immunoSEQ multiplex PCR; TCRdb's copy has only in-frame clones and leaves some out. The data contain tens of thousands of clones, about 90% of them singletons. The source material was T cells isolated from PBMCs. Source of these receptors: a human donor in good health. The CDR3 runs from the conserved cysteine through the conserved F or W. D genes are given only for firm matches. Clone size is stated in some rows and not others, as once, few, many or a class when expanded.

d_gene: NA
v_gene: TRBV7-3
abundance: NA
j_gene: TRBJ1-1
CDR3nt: TGTGCCAGCCAACAGGGCCGGGACACTGAAGCTTTCTTT
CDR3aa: CASQQGRDTEAFF

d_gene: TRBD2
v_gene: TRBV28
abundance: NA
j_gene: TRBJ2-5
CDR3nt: TGTGCCAGCAGTTTTGGACTAGGTAGAGAGACCCAGTACTTC
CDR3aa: CASSFGLGRETQYF

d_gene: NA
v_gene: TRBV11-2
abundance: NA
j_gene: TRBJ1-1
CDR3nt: TGTGCCAGCAGCTTAGAAGTATCGGTTTGGGAGGACACTGAAGCTTTCTTT
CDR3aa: CASSLEVSVWEDTEAFF

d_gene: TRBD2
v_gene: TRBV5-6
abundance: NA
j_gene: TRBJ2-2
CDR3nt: TGTGCCAGCAGCTTGGAGGTAGCGGGGGGGCATTACACCGGGGAGCTGTTTTTT
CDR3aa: CASSLEVAGGHYTGELFF

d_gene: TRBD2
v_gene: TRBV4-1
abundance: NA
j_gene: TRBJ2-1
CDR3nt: TGCGCCAGCAGCCAAGTTCATCCTACCCAGCGGGGCCGTAACAATGAGCAGTTCTTC
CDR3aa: CASSQVHPTQRGRNNEQFF

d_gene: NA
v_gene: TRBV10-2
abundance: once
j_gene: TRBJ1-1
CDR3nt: TGCGCTACTGAGACAGCAAACACTGAAGCTTTCTTT
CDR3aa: CATETANTEAFF

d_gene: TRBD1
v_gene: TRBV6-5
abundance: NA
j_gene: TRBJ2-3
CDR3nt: TGTGCCAGCAGTTACATGGGACAGGGGAGCACAGATACGCAGTATTTT
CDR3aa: CASSYMGQGSTDTQYF

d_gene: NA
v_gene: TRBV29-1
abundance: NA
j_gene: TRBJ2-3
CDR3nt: TGCAGCGCACACCTTCCCAGCACAGATACGCAGTATTTT
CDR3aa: CSAHLPSTDTQYF

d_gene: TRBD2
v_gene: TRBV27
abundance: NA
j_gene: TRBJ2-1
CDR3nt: TGTGCCTGCCGGATAGCGGGAGTTCCCTACAATGAGCAGTTCTTC
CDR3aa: CACRIAGVPYNEQFF

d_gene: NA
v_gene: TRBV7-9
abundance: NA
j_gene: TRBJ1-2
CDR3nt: TGTGCCAGCAGCTTCGACAGCCTATATGGCTACACCTTC
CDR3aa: CASSFDSLYGYTF

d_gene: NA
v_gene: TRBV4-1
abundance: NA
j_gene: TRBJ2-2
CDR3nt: TGCGCCAGCAGCCAAGGCACGGCTAGGAACACCGGGGAGCTGTTTTTT
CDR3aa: CASSQGTARNTGELFF

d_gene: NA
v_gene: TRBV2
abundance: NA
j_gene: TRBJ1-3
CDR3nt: TGTGCCAGCAGTCCAGGTCTGATCAAAAACACCATATATTTT
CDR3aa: CASSPGLIKNTIYF

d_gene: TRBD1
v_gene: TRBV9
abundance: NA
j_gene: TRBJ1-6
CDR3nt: TGTGCCAGCAGCGTAGGTCAGGGGGTAGGTTCACCCCTCCACTTT
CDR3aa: CASSVGQGVGSPLHF

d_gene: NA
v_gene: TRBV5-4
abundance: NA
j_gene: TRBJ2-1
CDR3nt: TGTGCCAGCAGCTTCTTTCTAGTGGGGGGTGTCGGTGAGCAGTTCTTC
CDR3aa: CASSFFLVGGVGEQFF

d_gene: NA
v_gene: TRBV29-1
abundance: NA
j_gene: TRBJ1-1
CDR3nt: TGCAGCGTTGGTCACAGGGACGACGAAGCTTTCTTT
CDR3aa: CSVGHRDDEAFF

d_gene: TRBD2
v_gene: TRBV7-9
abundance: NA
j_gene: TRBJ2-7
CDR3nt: TGTGCCAGCAGCTCCTCCGGGACTAGCGTTGTCTACGAGCAGTACTTC
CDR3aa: CASSSSGTSVVYEQYF